This entry describes one T cell receptor (beta chain). The sample is drawn from a study of blood T cell repertoires in COVID-19. Turning to the study itself: Samples came from the United States, Italy and Spain, spanning acute and convalescent COVID-19. Sample material is recorded as cDNA or gDNA derived from T cells, B-cell-depleted T cells, or PBMCs.

Germline CDR1 reads SGHRS; CDR2 reads YFSETQ. V gave up 1 base and J gave up 5 bases, with 12 bases separating them. This CDR3 has 15 residues. Authors' methods: How many nucleated cells were present was estimated from reference gene primer amplification. Sequencing was performed with immunoSEQ multiplex PCR; in TCRdb, only in-frame clones are kept and a portion is missing. That table is the source of V, J and clone size, and D and trimming were worked out from the DNA. This table has about 330,000 clones, approximately 85% appearing once. This rearrangement joins TRBV5-1 to TRBJ2-2, with D unclear. The origin of this receptor is a woman aged 45-60 years with acute or convalescent COVID-19. The specimen was peripheral blood. DNA for the CDR3: TGCGCCAGCAGCTTGAATCCGGGTACGACCGGGGAGCTGTTTTTT. It encodes CASSLNPGTTGELFF.